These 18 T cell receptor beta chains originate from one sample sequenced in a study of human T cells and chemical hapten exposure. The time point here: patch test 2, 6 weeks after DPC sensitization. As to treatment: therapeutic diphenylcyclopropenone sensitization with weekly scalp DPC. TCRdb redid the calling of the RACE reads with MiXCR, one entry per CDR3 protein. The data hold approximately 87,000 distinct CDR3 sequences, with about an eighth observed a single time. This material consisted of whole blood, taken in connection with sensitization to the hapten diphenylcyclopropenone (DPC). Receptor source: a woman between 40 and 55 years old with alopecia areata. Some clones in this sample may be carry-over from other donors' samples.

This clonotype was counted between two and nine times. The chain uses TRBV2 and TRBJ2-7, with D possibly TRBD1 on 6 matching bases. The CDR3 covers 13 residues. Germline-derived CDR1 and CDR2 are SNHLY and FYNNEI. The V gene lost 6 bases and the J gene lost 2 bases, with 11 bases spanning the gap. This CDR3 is CASRAGQPYEQYF. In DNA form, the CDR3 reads TGTGCCAGCAGAGCCGGACAGCCCTACGAGCAGTACTTC.

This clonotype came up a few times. The CDR3 sequence is CASSPDRLEQYF. CDR3 sequence (DNA): TGTGCCAGCAGCCCAGACAGACTCGAGCAGTACTTC. This chain links TRBV7-2 with TRBJ2-7; D perhaps matches TRBD1 (5 bases). CDR3 size: 12 residues. Deletions cut 5 bases from V and 6 bases from J, with 11 bases between. CDR1 is SGHTA and CDR2 is FQGNSA in the germline V gene.

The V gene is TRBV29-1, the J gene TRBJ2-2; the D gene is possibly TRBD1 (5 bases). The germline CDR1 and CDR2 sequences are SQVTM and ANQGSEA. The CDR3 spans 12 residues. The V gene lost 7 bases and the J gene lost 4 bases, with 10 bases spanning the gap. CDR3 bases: TGCAGCGCAGGACAACCCACCGGGGAGCTGTTTTTT. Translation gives CSAGQPTGELFF.

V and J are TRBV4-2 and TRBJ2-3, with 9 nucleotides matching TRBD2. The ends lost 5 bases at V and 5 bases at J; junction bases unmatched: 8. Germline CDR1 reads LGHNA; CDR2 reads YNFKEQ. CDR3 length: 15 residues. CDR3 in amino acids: CASSRASGVEDTQYF. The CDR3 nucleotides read TGTGCCAGCAGCAGGGCTAGCGGGGTGGAAGATACGCAGTATTTT.

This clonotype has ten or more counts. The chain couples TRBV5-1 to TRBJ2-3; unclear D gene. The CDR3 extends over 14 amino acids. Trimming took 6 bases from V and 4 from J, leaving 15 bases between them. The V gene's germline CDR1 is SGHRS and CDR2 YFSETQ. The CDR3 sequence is CASTPGFASDTQYF. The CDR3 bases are TGCGCCAGCACCCCGGGTTTTGCGTCAGATACGCAGTATTTT.

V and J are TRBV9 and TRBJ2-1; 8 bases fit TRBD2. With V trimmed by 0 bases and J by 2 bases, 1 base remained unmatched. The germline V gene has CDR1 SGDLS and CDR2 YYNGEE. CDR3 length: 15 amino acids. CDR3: CASSVVGGAYNEQFF. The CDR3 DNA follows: TGTGCCAGCAGCGTAGTCGGGGGGGCCTACAATGAGCAGTTCTTC.

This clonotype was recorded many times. This CDR3 reads CASSPRGQNNEQFF. CDR3 nucleotide sequence: TGTGCCAGCAGCCCTCGGGGACAGAATAATGAGCAGTTCTTC. This chain joins TRBV12-3 or TRBV12-4 and TRBJ2-1; 7 bases align to TRBD1. This CDR3 region has 14 residues. After removal of 6 bases from V and 7 bases from J, the junction contained 9 bases not matched to a gene.

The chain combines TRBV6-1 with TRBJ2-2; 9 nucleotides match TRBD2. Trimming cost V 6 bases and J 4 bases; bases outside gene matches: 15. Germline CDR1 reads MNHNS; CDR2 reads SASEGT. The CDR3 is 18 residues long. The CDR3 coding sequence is TGTGCCAGCAGGGCATTCCCCCCCCTTAGCGGGGGCACCGGGGAGCTGTTTTTT. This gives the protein CASRAFPPLSGGTGELFF.

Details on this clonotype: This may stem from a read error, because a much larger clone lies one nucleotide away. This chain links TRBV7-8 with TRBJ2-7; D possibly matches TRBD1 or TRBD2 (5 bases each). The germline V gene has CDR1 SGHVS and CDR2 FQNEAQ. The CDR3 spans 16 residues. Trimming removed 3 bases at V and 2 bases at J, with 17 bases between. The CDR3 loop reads CASSFLQGTFTYEQYF. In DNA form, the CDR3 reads TGTGCCAGCAGCTTTTTGCAAGGGACCTTCACCTACGAGCAGTACTTC.

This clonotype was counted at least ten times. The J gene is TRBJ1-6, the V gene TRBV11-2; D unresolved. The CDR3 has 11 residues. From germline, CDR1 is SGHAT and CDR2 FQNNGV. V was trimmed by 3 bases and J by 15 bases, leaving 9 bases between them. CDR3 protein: CASSLERLLHF. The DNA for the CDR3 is TGTGCCAGCAGCTTGGAGAGACTCCTCCACTTT.

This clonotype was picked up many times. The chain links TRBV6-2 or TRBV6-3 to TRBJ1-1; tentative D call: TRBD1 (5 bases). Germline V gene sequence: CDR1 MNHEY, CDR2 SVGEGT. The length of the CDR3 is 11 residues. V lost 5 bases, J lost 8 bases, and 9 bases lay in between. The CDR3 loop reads CASSLGGEAFF. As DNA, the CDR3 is TGTGCCAGCAGTCTGGGGGGAGAAGCTTTCTTT.

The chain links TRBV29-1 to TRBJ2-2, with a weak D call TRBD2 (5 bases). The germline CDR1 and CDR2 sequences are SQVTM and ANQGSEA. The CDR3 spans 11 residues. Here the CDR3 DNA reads TGCGTGGCGGGGAACACCGGGGAGCTGTTTTTT. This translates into CVAGNTGELFF.

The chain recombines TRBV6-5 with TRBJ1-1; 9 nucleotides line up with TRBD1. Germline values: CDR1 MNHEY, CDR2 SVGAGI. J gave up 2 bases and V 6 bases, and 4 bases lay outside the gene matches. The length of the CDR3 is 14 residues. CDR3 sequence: CASSLDRGNTEAFF. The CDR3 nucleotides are TGTGCCAGCAGCCTGGACAGGGGTAACACTGAAGCTTTCTTT.

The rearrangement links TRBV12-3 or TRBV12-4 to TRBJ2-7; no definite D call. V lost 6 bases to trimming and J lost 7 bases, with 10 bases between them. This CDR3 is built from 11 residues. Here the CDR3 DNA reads TGTGCCAGCAGCTCAGACTTGGAGCAGTACTTC. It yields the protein CASSSDLEQYF.

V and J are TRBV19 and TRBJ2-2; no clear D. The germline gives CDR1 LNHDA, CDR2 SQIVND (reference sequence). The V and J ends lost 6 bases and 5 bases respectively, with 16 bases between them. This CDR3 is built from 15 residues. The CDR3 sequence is CASSNWEVGTGELFF. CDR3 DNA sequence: TGTGCCAGTAGCAACTGGGAAGTAGGGACCGGGGAGCTGTTTTTT.

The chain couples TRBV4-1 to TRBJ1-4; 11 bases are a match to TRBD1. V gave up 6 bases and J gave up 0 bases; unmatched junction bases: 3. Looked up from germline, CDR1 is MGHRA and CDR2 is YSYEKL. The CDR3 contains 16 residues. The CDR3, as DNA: TGCGCCAGCAGGAGGGACAGGGGGGCAACTAATGAAAAACTGTTTTTT. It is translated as CASRRDRGATNEKLFF.

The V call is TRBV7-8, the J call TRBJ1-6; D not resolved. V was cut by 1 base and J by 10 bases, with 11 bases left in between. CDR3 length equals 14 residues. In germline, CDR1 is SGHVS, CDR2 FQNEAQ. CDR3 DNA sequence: TGTGCCAGCAGCTTAGATCCTGGGAGGTCACCCCTCCACTTT. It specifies CASSLDPGRSPLHF.

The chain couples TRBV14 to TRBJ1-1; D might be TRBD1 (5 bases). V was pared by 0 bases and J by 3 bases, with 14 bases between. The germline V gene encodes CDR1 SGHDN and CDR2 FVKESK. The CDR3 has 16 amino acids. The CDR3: CASSQDDEGRDTEAFF. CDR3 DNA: TGTGCCAGCAGCCAAGATGACGAGGGGCGGGACACTGAAGCTTTCTTT.